Listed below are T cell receptor beta chains from one sample, sequenced in a study of blood T cell repertoires in COVID-19. The table came from immunoSEQ multiplex PCR; TCRdb's copy has only in-frame clones and leaves some out. This sample has about 74,000 clones, with around 75% found just once. The sample taken for sequencing was peripheral blood. All receptors derive from a man between 65 and 85 years old with acute or convalescent COVID-19. The CDR3 runs from the conserved cysteine through the conserved F or W. Fields, in order: V gene, J gene, D gene, clone size, CDR3 DNA, CDR3 protein. D genes are given only for firm matches. Only some rows state a clone size, as once, few, many or a class for expanded clones.

TRBV29-1	TRBJ2-7	NA	once	TGCAGCGTTGTGATGGAGGTTAGCTCCTACGAGCAGTACTTC	CSVVMEVSSYEQYF
TRBV7-7	TRBJ2-2	NA	few	TGTGCTAGCAGCCTAAGGAGTACCGGGGAGCTGTTTTTT	CASSLRSTGELFF
TRBV13	TRBJ2-2	TRBD2	NA	TGTGCCAGCAGCTTATCTAGCGGGAGCTGGCCCGGGGAGCTGTTTTTT	CASSLSSGSWPGELFF
TRBV6-5	TRBJ1-1	NA	NA	TGTGCCAGCACCACGTGGGCTGCGACTGAAGCTTTCTTT	CASTTWAATEAFF
TRBV5-6	TRBJ2-7	NA	NA	TGTGCCAGCAGCCCGCTAGCGCCAAGGGACCCCTACGAGCAGTACTTC	CASSPLAPRDPYEQYF
TRBV27	TRBJ1-2	TRBD1	few	TGTGCCAGCAGTTTAGGTAGGGGGCGCCCCTATGGCTACACCTTC	CASSLGRGRPYGYTF
TRBV7-9	TRBJ2-6	NA	NA	TGTGCCAGCAGCTCTCCGGGGACAACCAGCTCTGGGGCCAACGTCCTGACTTTC	CASSSPGTTSSGANVLTF
TRBV20-1	TRBJ2-3	TRBD2	NA	TGCAGTGCTAGTAGTCTAGCGGGAGTTACAGATACGCAGTATTTT	CSASSLAGVTDTQYF
TRBV19	TRBJ2-1	NA	NA	TGTGCCAGTAGTATCTCACTAGCCGTGTACAATGAGCAGTTCTTC	CASSISLAVYNEQFF
TRBV4-1	TRBJ1-3	NA	NA	TGCGCCAGCAGCCATCTACAGTACTCAGACACCATATATTTT	CASSHLQYSDTIYF
TRBV5-1	TRBJ2-7	NA	NA	TGCGCCAGCAGCTTGCCGGCCTACGAGCAGTACTTC	CASSLPAYEQYF
TRBV6-2/TRBV6-3	TRBJ1-6	NA	NA	TGTGCCAGCAGTTACCTTTTAAATTCACCCCTCCACTTT	CASSYLLNSPLHF
TRBV10-3	TRBJ2-1	NA	NA	TGTGCCATCAGTGCATCCGGGAATGAGCAGTTCTTC	CAISASGNEQFF
TRBV6-5	TRBJ2-3	NA	NA	TGTGCCAGCAGTTACCGCCCCAGGGGCCGAGATACGCAGTATTTT	CASSYRPRGRDTQYF
TRBV5-1	TRBJ2-2	NA	NA	TGCGCCAGCAGCATGGTGGAGAACGGGGAGCTGTTTTTT	CASSMVENGELFF
TRBV10-3	TRBJ2-7	TRBD1	NA	TGTGCCATCAGTGAGCTAAGGGCTAGGGGGCGATCGGGGGAGCAGTACTTC	CAISELRARGRSGEQYF
TRBV15	TRBJ1-4	TRBD1	NA	TGTGCCACCAGCAACGACAGGGTTTTCGCGAAACTGTTTTTT	CATSNDRVFAKLFF
TRBV28	TRBJ1-1	NA	NA	TGTGCCAGCAGTTTACCTCCCTTCGGGGGAGTAGGCACTGAAGCTTTCTTT	CASSLPPFGGVGTEAFF
TRBV7-9	TRBJ1-1	TRBD1	NA	TGTGCCAGCAGCTTACAGGGGGCGGCGACTGAAGCTTTCTTT	CASSLQGAATEAFF
TRBV6-2/TRBV6-3	TRBJ2-5	NA	NA	TGTGCCAGCAGTTTCGGACTGGGGGAGACCCAGTACTTC	CASSFGLGETQYF
TRBV11-2	TRBJ1-5	TRBD1	NA	TGTGCCAGCAGCCAGGGGGCGGGAAGCAATCAGCCCCAGCATTTT	CASSQGAGSNQPQHF
TRBV10-3	TRBJ2-2	TRBD2	NA	TGTGCCATCTCCGGACTAGCGGGAGCAAGCGCGACCGGGGAGCTGTTTTTT	CAISGLAGASATGELFF
TRBV11-2	TRBJ2-7	TRBD2	NA	TGTGCCAGCACCCCAGCGGGGTATGAGCAGTACTTC	CASTPAGYEQYF
TRBV9	TRBJ2-5	NA	NA	TGTGCCAGCAGCGTAGCAAATCAAGAGACCCAGTACTTC	CASSVANQETQYF
TRBV29-1	TRBJ1-4	TRBD1	NA	TGCAGCGTTGAGTCGGTACCAGGGGGTGAAAAACTGTTTTTT	CSVESVPGGEKLFF
TRBV15	TRBJ2-7	TRBD1	few	TGTGCCACCAGAGGGGGGGACAGGGTCGAGCAGTACTTC	CATRGGDRVEQYF
TRBV27	TRBJ2-3	TRBD2	NA	TGTGCCAGCAGCCGGGAGGGCACAGATACGCAGTATTTT	CASSREGTDTQYF
TRBV4-3	TRBJ2-1	TRBD2	NA	TGCGCCAGCAGCCAAGATCGCATGGGCGGGAGTTCCTACAATGAGCAGTTCTTC	CASSQDRMGGSSYNEQFF
TRBV5-3	TRBJ2-1	TRBD2	few	TGTGCCAGAAGCTTGGCACTAGCGGATAACAATGAGCAGTTCTTC	CARSLALADNNEQFF
TRBV19	TRBJ1-2	NA	few	TGTGCCAGTAGTATCGACGACAAGCCCTATGGCTACACCTTC	CASSIDDKPYGYTF
TRBV28	TRBJ1-5	NA	NA	TGTGCCAGCATCGGGGGATATAGCAATCAGCCCCAGCATTTT	CASIGGYSNQPQHF
TRBV4-3	TRBJ1-2	NA	few	TGCGCCAGCAGCCAAGACAGCTCCGGGGGTGGCTACACCTTC	CASSQDSSGGGYTF